The present TCR beta chain was sequenced within a study of post-analysis software for immune sequencing data. Findings of the study overall: Patients showed TRBV5-6, TRBV5-1 and TRBV20-1 among a few TRBV segments more frequent than in controls. A significant reduction in normalized Chao1 diversity was observed in multiple sclerosis patients versus controls.

The TCR beta cDNA libraries contained unique molecular identifiers. The yield from approximately 1 to 10 million T cells was approximately 500,000 cDNA molecules in total. Each CDR3 protein is one row after TCRdb ran MiXCR on the PCR reads. The profile shows approximately 460,000 distinct CDR3 sequences, under 55% of them singletons. The table lists this clonotype with a few counts. Its antigen is unidentified. V shed 3 bases and J shed 5 bases, with 14 bases lying between them. CDR3 length: 14 residues. Germline loops: CDR1 MDHEN, CDR2 SYDVKM. V usage is TRBV28 and J usage is TRBJ2-7; D is possibly TRBD1 (5 bases). This receptor was obtained from a girl aged 5-17 years with multiple sclerosis. Sequences were obtained from blood. CDR3 protein: CASSFLQGSNEQYF. In DNA, the CDR3 is TGTGCCAGCAGTTTTCTCCAGGGTTCTAACGAGCAGTACTTC.